Each of the 29 T cell receptor beta chains below was sequenced from the same sample in a study of shared clonotypes between healthy human individuals. Measured with immunoSEQ multiplex PCR; TCRdb has only the in-frame clones, and not every one. The sample lists more than 1,200,000 clones, around 98.5% occurring once. The material sequenced was naive CD4+ T cells sorted from blood. Indicated subset: CD45RA+ positively selected. The source is a young man in good health.

The chain's CDR3 is CATSRDGAGMNEKLFF. The CDR3 region has the DNA TGTGCCACCAGCAGAGATGGGGCAGGGATGAATGAAAAACTGTTTTTT. This chain connects TRBV15 to TRBJ1-4; D might be TRBD1 (5 bases). Germline loops: CDR1 LNHNV, CDR2 YYDKDF (reference sequence). V dropped 0 bases and J dropped 5 bases, with 13 bases sitting between them. The CDR3 covers 16 residues.

The chain uses TRBV7-9 and TRBJ2-7, with TRBD2 matching over 9 bases. This CDR3 comprises 17 residues. Germline V lookup: CDR1 SEHNR, CDR2 FQNEAQ (reference sequence). V gave up 4 bases and J gave up 3 bases; unmatched junction bases: 13. This CDR3 is CASSWEARLAGDYEQYF. CDR3 nucleotides: TGTGCCAGCAGCTGGGAGGCTAGGTTAGCGGGAGACTACGAGCAGTACTTC.

This clone appeared once. This chain links TRBV27 with TRBJ2-2; D uncertain. The V end was cut by 6 bases, the J end by 2 bases, with 10 bases between. The V gene's germline CDR1 is MNHEY and CDR2 SMNVEV (reference sequence). This CDR3 spans 14 amino acids. DNA of the CDR3: TGTGCCAGCAGCTCCCAACCCAACACCGGGGAGCTGTTTTTT. Translating gives CASSSQPNTGELFF.

The chain couples TRBV10-3 to TRBJ1-5; D is undetermined. In germline, CDR1 is ENHRY, CDR2 SYGVKD. The CDR3 sequence is 14 residues long. The V gene lost 10 bases and the J gene lost 0 bases, with 13 bases spanning the gap. The CDR3 sequence: CATEARASNQPQHF. CDR3 DNA sequence: TGTGCCACTGAGGCTAGGGCTAGCAATCAGCCCCAGCATTTT.

The chain joins TRBV11-1 to TRBJ2-1; D is unclear. This CDR3 region has 14 residues. The V and J ends lost 5 bases and 8 bases respectively, with 16 bases between them. Per the germline V gene, CDR1 is SGHAT and CDR2 is FQDESV (reference sequence). The CDR3 DNA sequence: TGTGCCAGCAGCCTACTTTTTGAGGTAGATGAGCAGTTCTTC. Translated, it gives CASSLLFEVDEQFF.

This rearrangement joins TRBV6-6 to TRBJ2-7, with TRBD1 as a possible D gene (5 bases). Trimming left V 1 base short and J 5 bases short, with 9 bases between. The germline CDR1 and CDR2 sequences are MNHNY and SVGAGI (reference sequence). This CDR3 is built from 13 residues. The CDR3 nucleotides read TGTGCCAGCAGTTACTGGGGCCCAGACGAGCAGTACTTC. It yields the protein CASSYWGPDEQYF.

The V call is TRBV15, the J call TRBJ1-2; TRBD1 might be the D (5 bases). Trimming left V 3 bases short and J 6 bases short, with 17 bases between. Per germline, CDR1 LNHNV and CDR2 YYDKDF (reference sequence). CDR3 length: 15 residues. CDR3 region: CATSSRYGGFNGYTF. Here the CDR3 DNA reads TGTGCCACCAGCAGCCGTTACGGGGGATTCAATGGCTACACCTTC.

This CDR3 reads CASSLGLAGGGEFF. As DNA, the CDR3 is TGCGCCAGCAGCTTAGGACTAGCGGGAGGCGGGGAGTTCTTC. The rearrangement uses TRBV5-1 and TRBJ2-1; 14 nucleotides match TRBD2. CDR1 is SGHRS, CDR2 YFSETQ, per germline. The CDR3 covers 14 residues. The trim removed 2 bases at V and 14 bases at J, leaving 6 bases unmatched.

This chain joins TRBV11-2 and TRBJ2-3, with TRBD1 identical over 7 bases. V lost 3 bases, J lost 4 bases, and 1 base stayed unmatched. The germline V gene has CDR1 SGHAT and CDR2 FQNNGV. There are 13 residues in the CDR3. The CDR3 spells CASSFQGADTQYF. The CDR3 coding sequence is TGTGCCAGCAGCTTCCAGGGGGCAGATACGCAGTATTTT.

The rearrangement uses TRBV28 and TRBJ2-3; possible D gene TRBD2, 7 bases. Germline values: CDR1 MDHEN, CDR2 SYDVKM. The V and J ends lost 10 bases and 2 bases respectively, with 28 bases between them. This CDR3 is 18 amino acids long. In DNA form, the CDR3 reads TGTGCCACCGATAGGGGGGGCACGGGACTCGCATCCACAGATACGCAGTATTTT. This encodes CATDRGGTGLASTDTQYF.

In regard to this clone: At the DNA level, this CDR3 is encoded by other sequences in the same sample as well. V usage is TRBV7-9 and J usage is TRBJ2-3; no clear D gene. From germline, CDR1 is SEHNR and CDR2 FQNEAQ (reference sequence). This CDR3 is built from 12 residues. Deletions cut 5 bases from V and 0 bases from J, with 3 bases between. The DNA of the CDR3 is TGTGCCAGCAGCCTCAGCACAGATACGCAGTATTTT. Translation gives CASSLSTDTQYF.

The count of this clone is one. The chain recombines TRBV6-4 with TRBJ2-7; D uncertain. Germline CDR1 and CDR2: MRHNA and SNTAGT. V was clipped by 7 bases and J by 5 bases, with 9 bases between them. This CDR3 spans 11 amino acids. CDR3 bases: TGTGCCAGCATCTCGGTCCACGAGCAGTACTTC. Protein: CASISVHEQYF.

For this clone: This sample also contains other DNA sequences that code for the same CDR3. The chain has TRBV11-2 and TRBJ2-2; perhaps TRBD1 as D (6 bases). CDR3 length equals 13 residues. With 5 bases removed from V and 5 bases from J, the gap between germline ends came to 9 bases. Looked up from germline, CDR1 is SGHAT and CDR2 is FQNNGV. CDR3 in amino acids: CASSPDRTGELFF. CDR3 bases: TGTGCCAGCAGCCCTGACAGGACCGGGGAGCTGTTTTTT.

The chain carries TRBV27 and TRBJ1-5; D perhaps matches TRBD1 (6 bases). This CDR3 is built from 13 residues. Per the germline V gene, CDR1 is MNHEY and CDR2 is SMNVEV (reference sequence). V was clipped by 3 bases and J by 6 bases, with 9 bases between them. The CDR3 here is CASSFRGVQPQHF. In nucleotides, the CDR3 is TGTGCCAGCAGTTTCAGGGGAGTTCAGCCCCAGCATTTT.

CDR3 protein: CASSEGEYQETQYF. DNA of the CDR3: TGTGCCAGCAGCGAAGGGGAGTACCAAGAGACCCAGTACTTC. The rearrangement joins TRBV7-9 to TRBJ2-5; D is tentatively TRBD1 or TRBD2 (5 bases each). This CDR3 has 14 residues. Germline V gene data show CDR1 as SEHNR and CDR2 as FQNEAQ (reference sequence). V lost 5 bases and J lost 0, with 10 bases in between.

V and J are TRBV5-1 and TRBJ2-1, with 8 bases identical to TRBD2. The junction had 7 bases not matched to a gene; V was cut back by 7 bases and J by 4 bases. Germline CDR1 and CDR2: SGHRS and YFSETQ. The CDR3 loop spans 14 amino acids. The CDR3 DNA reads as TGCGCCAGCCGCCCAGCGGGGGAATACAATGAGCAGTTCTTC. It translates to CASRPAGEYNEQFF.

A single count supports this clone. In nucleotides, the CDR3 is TGCGCCAGCAGCCAAGAAGGGGGACTAGGTGGCTACACCTTC. Amino acid sequence: CASSQEGGLGGYTF. The chain uses TRBV4-3 and TRBJ1-2, with D perhaps matching TRBD1 (6 bases). There are 14 residues in the CDR3. In germline, CDR1 is LGHNA, CDR2 YSLEER. V dropped 0 bases and J dropped 7 bases, with 12 bases sitting between them.

As regards this clone: Other DNA sequences of this sample code for an identical CDR3. The chain is built from TRBV20-1 and TRBJ2-7, with no clear D. The CDR3 spans 11 residues. Germline assignment: CDR1 DFQATT and CDR2 SNEGSKA (reference sequence). V was pared by 0 bases and J by 3 bases, with 3 bases between. This CDR3 is CSARDSYEQYF. In DNA, the CDR3 is TGCAGTGCTAGAGACAGCTACGAGCAGTACTTC.

The gene calls are TRBV5-4 and TRBJ2-1; the match to TRBD2 covers 10 bases. J gave up 6 bases and V 2 bases, and 5 bases lay outside the gene matches. The CDR3 totals 15 residues. The germline CDR1 and CDR2 sequences are SGHNT and YYREEE (reference sequence). In nucleotides, the CDR3 is TGTGCCAGCAGCTTAGCGGGAGGGTGGGCCAATGAGCAGTTCTTC. This encodes CASSLAGGWANEQFF.

The chain combines TRBV28 with TRBJ2-1; 9 bases are shared with TRBD1. Germline lookup yields CDR1 MDHEN and CDR2 SYDVKM. CDR3 size: 15 residues. V lost 3 bases, J lost 3 bases, and 3 bases stayed unmatched. The CDR3 DNA is TGTGCCAGCAGTTTTAACAGGGGGCTCTACAATGAGCAGTTCTTC. As protein: CASSFNRGLYNEQFF.

This sequence joins TRBV7-9 and TRBJ2-7; D might be TRBD2 (6 bases). The CDR3 consists of 14 residues. Germline CDR1 reads SEHNR; CDR2 reads FQNEAQ (reference sequence). V was shortened by 3 bases and J by 5 bases, with 14 bases between the two germline ends. The CDR3 spells CASSLITGRDEQYF. The CDR3 bases are TGTGCCAGCAGCTTGATAACCGGGAGAGACGAGCAGTACTTC.

This chain connects TRBV28 to TRBJ2-7; 9 positions match TRBD2. Germline V gene sequence: CDR1 MDHEN, CDR2 SYDVKM. CDR3 size: 14 residues. Unmatched junction bases numbered 7, after V lost 6 bases and J lost 4 bases. Here the CDR3 reads CASRRLAGVYEQYF. The DNA for the CDR3 is TGTGCCAGCAGGAGATTAGCGGGAGTGTACGAGCAGTACTTC.

This chain uses TRBV15 with TRBJ2-7; a possible D gene is TRBD2 (6 bases). Germline V gene lookup returns CDR1 LNHNV and CDR2 YYDKDF (reference sequence). Trimming took 0 bases from V and 3 from J, leaving 12 bases between them. CDR3 size: 15 residues. The CDR3 DNA is TGTGCCACCAGCAGAGATGGCGGGACCCACTACGAGCAGTACTTC. Residues: CATSRDGGTHYEQYF. Looking up the rest from reference TRBV15 and TRBJ2-7 gives the full variable domain: DAMVIQNPRYQVTQFGKPVTLSCSQTLNHNVMYWYQQKSSQAPKLLFHYYDKDFNNEADTPDNFQSRRPNTSFCFLDIRSPGLGDTAMYLCATSRDGGTHYEQYFGPGTRLTVT.

This chain joins TRBV6-5 and TRBJ2-2; D unresolved. The V end lost 0 bases, the J end lost 2 bases, and 10 bases lay between the germline ends. CDR3 size: 16 residues. CDR1 is MNHEY and CDR2 is SVGAGI in the germline V gene. The CDR3 loop is CASSYSSLVNTGELFF. CDR3 bases: TGTGCCAGCAGTTACTCTTCCCTAGTAAACACCGGGGAGCTGTTTTTT.

The chain couples TRBV29-1 to TRBJ1-2; D unresolved. The V gene's germline CDR1 is SQVTM and CDR2 ANQGSEA. The CDR3 has 13 residues. Deletions cut 0 bases from V and 2 bases from J, with 7 bases between. CDR3 DNA: TGCAGCGTTGAAGATAGCAGAAACTATGGCTACACCTTC. This encodes CSVEDSRNYGYTF.

The J gene is TRBJ2-5, the V gene TRBV15, with D tentatively TRBD2 (6 bases). The CDR3 extends over 17 amino acids. Trimming removed 1 base at V and 2 bases at J, with 17 bases between. Germline CDR1 and CDR2: LNHNV and YYDKDF (reference sequence). In nucleotides, the CDR3 is TGTGCCACCAGCAGAGGGGAGCTAGGGAGGAGACAAGAGACCCAGTACTTC. Amino acids: CATSRGELGRRQETQYF.

The rearrangement joins TRBV10-3 to TRBJ2-5, with D perhaps matching TRBD2 (6 bases). CDR1 ENHRY and CDR2 SYGVKD come from the germline V gene. The CDR3 has 17 amino acids. Trimming took off 2 bases at V and 2 bases at J, with 18 bases between the two ends. CDR3 in DNA: TGTGCCATCAGTGAGGAGCTTGGGACTGCCCTTCAAGAGACCCAGTACTTC. Translation: CAISEELGTALQETQYF.

V usage is TRBV5-6 and J usage is TRBJ1-1; 7 bases line up with TRBD1. The CDR3 is 15 residues long. V was pared by 2 bases and J by 2 bases, with 6 bases of the junction left unmatched. CDR1 is SGHDT, CDR2 YYEEEE, per germline. The CDR3 protein is CASSLFGTVNTEAFF. Written as DNA, the CDR3 is TGTGCCAGCAGCTTATTTGGGACAGTCAACACTGAAGCTTTCTTT.

The gene calls are TRBV13 and TRBJ2-7, with D hard to call. This CDR3 has 14 residues. Trimming stripped 3 bases from V and 2 bases from J, with 11 bases between. Germline V gene data show CDR1 as PRHDT and CDR2 as FYEKMQ (reference sequence). CDR3 loop: CASSFRHRPYEQYF. DNA for the CDR3: TGTGCCAGCAGCTTCCGACACCGACCCTACGAGCAGTACTTC.